One sample yielded the 16 T cell receptor beta chains listed below, sequenced in a study of regulatory T cells in long-lasting Graves disease. Library construction for TCR beta used iRepertoire HTBI primers and Arm-PCR of CDR3 regions. MiXCR, run by TCRdb on the multiplex PCR reads, gives a single entry per CDR3 protein. The data contain some 330,000 distinct CDR3 sequences, roughly 12% of them singletons. Time point noted: newly diagnosed GD, antithyroid drugs for less than 3 months. Isolated PBMC RNA provided the starting material for the TCR library. These data were also reused for a study on T cells in Graves' hyperthyroidism and ophthalmopathy.

Specimen: peripheral blood mononuclear cells (PBMCs), collected at new diagnosis, from a patient treated with antithyroid drugs. The receptor source for this set is a woman between 18 and 29 years old with Graves disease.

The chain links TRBV28 to TRBJ2-2; maybe TRBD2 (7 bases). Germline assignment: CDR1 MDHEN and CDR2 SYDVKM. V was shortened by 6 bases and J by 4 bases, with 15 bases between the two germline ends. The CDR3 loop spans 15 amino acids. This chain's CDR3 is CASSPGGRGTGELFF. In nucleotides, the CDR3 is TGTGCCAGCAGCCCCGGGGGGCGCGGCACCGGGGAGCTGTTTTTT.

This clonotype occurred many times. The chain links TRBV7-8 to TRBJ1-2; 7 nucleotides align to TRBD1. This CDR3 has 15 residues. Germline lookup yields CDR1 SGHVS and CDR2 FQNEAQ. V lost 5 bases to trimming and J lost 7 bases; unmatched junction nucleotides: 13. The CDR3 loop reads CASSPRAGTVGGYTF. Here the CDR3 DNA reads TGTGCCAGCAGCCCCCGGGCCGGGACAGTCGGTGGCTACACCTTC. Full variable domain (remainder filled in from reference TRBV7-8 and TRBJ1-2): GAGVSQSPRYKVAKRGQDVALRCDPISGHVSLFWYQQALGQGPEFLTYFQNEAQLDKSGLPSDRFFAERPEGSVSTLKIQRTQQEDSAVYLCASSPRAGTVGGYTFGSGTRLTVV.

The V and J genes are TRBV2 and TRBJ1-2; the D gene is possibly TRBD1 (5 bases). The CDR3 length is 11 residues. The germline V gene has CDR1 SNHLY and CDR2 FYNNEI. Deletions cut 10 bases from V and 4 bases from J, with 10 bases between. The CDR3 region is CATTTAYGYTF. In nucleotides, the CDR3 is TGTGCCACTACGACAGCCTATGGCTACACCTTC.

This clonotype was detected a few times. This sequence joins TRBV5-1 and TRBJ2-7; weak D call: TRBD1 (5 bases). V lost 0 bases and J 0 bases, leaving 7 bases between the germline ends. CDR1 SGHRS and CDR2 YFSETQ come from the germline V gene. This CDR3 region has 14 residues. CDR3 in amino acids: CASSLVDSSYEQYF. CDR3 nucleotide sequence: TGCGCCAGCAGCTTGGTCGACAGCTCCTACGAGCAGTACTTC.

As regards this clonotype: This may arise from a read error, as a much more abundant clone is one base away. The chain recombines TRBV7-9 with TRBJ2-3; D is perhaps TRBD1 (5 bases). The CDR3 spans 14 residues. Trimming shortened V by 4 bases and J by 6 bases, and 14 bases separated the two germline ends. Germline CDR1 SEHNR, CDR2 FQNEAQ (reference sequence). CDR3 region: CASSSTVRMDTQYF. The CDR3 nucleotides read TGTGCCAGCAGCTCGACAGTTCGTATGGATACGCAGTATTTT.

This clonotype was recorded many times. The J gene is TRBJ2-2, the V gene TRBV5-1; the match to TRBD1 covers 7 bases. The germline CDR1 and CDR2 sequences are SGHRS and YFSETQ. V shed 0 bases and J 4 bases; nucleotides not matched to a gene: 6. The CDR3 has 16 amino acids. This CDR3 is CASSLERQGVTGELFF. The CDR3 bases are TGCGCCAGCAGCTTGGAACGACAGGGCGTCACCGGGGAGCTGTTTTTT.

The chain joins TRBV12-3 or TRBV12-4 to TRBJ1-2; 7 bases agree with TRBD1. After removal of 7 bases from V and 3 bases from J, the junction contained 11 bases not matched to a gene. The CDR3 is 15 residues long. CDR3 region: CASTPRQGWDYGYTF. For the CDR3, the DNA is TGTGCCAGCACTCCCCGACAGGGCTGGGACTATGGCTACACCTTC.

As concerns this clonotype: Compared with germline, one end of the junction differs, possibly owing to a read error. The chain uses TRBV6-9 and TRBJ2-5; 13 bases match TRBD2. Germline V lookup: CDR1 MNHGY, CDR2 SVAAGI. The CDR3 is 18 amino acids. The CDR3 DNA is TGTGCCAGCAGTTATGATAGAGGGACTAGCGGGGATCAAGGGACCCAGTACTTC. Encoded protein: CASSYDRGTSGDQGTQYF.

For this clonotype: This may stem from a read error, because a much larger clone lies one nucleotide away. The rearrangement uses TRBV28 and TRBJ2-1; 11 bases map to TRBD2. Trimming cost V 8 bases and J 3 bases; bases outside gene matches: 3. Germline CDR1 is MDHEN and CDR2 is SYDVKM. The CDR3 loop spans 14 amino acids. The CDR3 sequence: CASAGTSGYNEQFF. The CDR3, as DNA: TGTGCCAGCGCCGGGACTAGCGGCTACAATGAGCAGTTCTTC.

This clonotype showed up many times. The V and J genes are TRBV7-9 and TRBJ2-3; D uncertain. The CDR3 runs to 15 residues. The V and J ends lost 0 bases and 2 bases respectively, with 9 bases between them. Germline loops: CDR1 SEHNR, CDR2 FQNEAQ (reference sequence). Here the CDR3 reads CASSLAVGDTDTQYF. The CDR3 coding sequence is TGTGCCAGCAGCTTAGCGGTGGGCGACACAGATACGCAGTATTTT. Variable domain in full (rest from reference TRBV7-9 and TRBJ2-3): DTGVSQNPRHKITKRGQNVTFRCDPISEHNRLYWYRQTLGQGPEFLTYFQNEAQLEKSRLLSDRFSAERPKGSFSTLEIQRTEQGDSAMYLCASSLAVGDTDTQYFGPGTRLTVL.

The table lists this clonotype with many counts. The gene calls are TRBV10-3 and TRBJ2-7, with D tentatively TRBD1 (5 bases). Germline CDR1 reads ENHRY; CDR2 reads SYGVKD. CDR3 length equals 15 residues. Trimming shortened V by 4 bases and J by 0 bases, and 13 bases separated the two germline ends. The CDR3 coding sequence is TGTGCCATCAGTGGAGAAGGGGATATCTCCTACGAGCAGTACTTC. It is translated as CAISGEGDISYEQYF.

This clonotype came up many times. This chain links TRBV12-3 or TRBV12-4 with TRBJ1-1; a weak D match, TRBD1 (5 bases). The V gene lost 7 bases and the J gene lost 8 bases, with 14 bases spanning the gap. The length of the CDR3 is 12 residues. In DNA, the CDR3 is TGTGCCAGCAAGGGGTTGGTGGACGAAGCTTTCTTT. Encoded protein: CASKGLVDEAFF.

This clonotype was detected ten times or more. The V and J genes are TRBV5-6 and TRBJ1-1; 8 nucleotides align to TRBD1. Germline loops: CDR1 SGHDT, CDR2 YYEEEE. Trimming took 3 bases from V and 4 from J; bases not matched to a gene: 8. The CDR3 is made up of 15 amino acids. The CDR3 here is CASSSSGQGPTEAFF. CDR3 coding DNA: TGTGCCAGCAGCTCCTCTGGACAGGGCCCCACTGAAGCTTTCTTT.

This clonotype was detected many times. V usage is TRBV9 and J usage is TRBJ2-1; weak D call: TRBD2 (6 bases). Germline V gene lookup returns CDR1 SGDLS and CDR2 YYNGEE. V was trimmed by 4 bases and J by 8 bases, leaving 19 bases between them. This CDR3 region has 15 residues. The CDR3 DNA reads TGTGCCAGCAGCCCTAGTGGGACCCGGAGGGATGAGCAGTTCTTC. This sequence encodes CASSPSGTRRDEQFF. Variable domain in full (rest from reference TRBV9 and TRBJ2-1): DSGVTQTPKHLITATGQRVTLRCSPRSGDLSVYWYQQSLDQGLQFLIQYYNGEERAKGNILERFSAQQFPDLHSELNLSSLELGDSALYFCASSPSGTRRDEQFFGPGTRLTVL.

At least ten counts were recorded for this clonotype. The rearrangement links TRBV27 to TRBJ2-7, with 7 bases identical to TRBD2. This CDR3 region has 15 residues. CDR1 is MNHEY, CDR2 SMNVEV, per germline (reference sequence). V shed 2 bases and J 5 bases; nucleotides not matched to a gene: 9. DNA of the CDR3: TGTGCCAGCAGTTTACTCGGCGGGAGAGTCGACGAGCAGTACTTC. Amino acid sequence: CASSLLGGRVDEQYF.

This clonotype has ten or more counts. The chain couples TRBV12-3 or TRBV12-4 to TRBJ1-3; TRBD1 might be the D (6 bases). The CDR3 totals 16 residues. Trimming stripped 2 bases from V and 0 bases from J, with 11 bases between. DNA of the CDR3: TGTGCCAGCAGTTTAAGGACAGCAAACTCTGGAAACACCATATATTTT. Amino acids: CASSLRTANSGNTIYF.